A single sample gave rise to the 6 T cell receptor beta chains below, sequenced in a study of vaccination and CD4 T cells after COVID-19. Treatment: approximately 11-day PBMC culture with coronavirus spike peptide pools or control peptides (ViraFEST assay). No antigen is known for these receptors. With the Oncomine TCR Beta short-read assay, DNA from cultured CD4+ T cells was sequenced. MiXCR, run by TCRdb on the PCR reads, gives a single entry per CDR3 protein. Among about 20,000 distinct CDR3 sequences listed, 45% to 70% were seen once. Sequencing used CD4+ T cells from blood, cultured in vitro. Receptor source: a human donor who had recovered from COVID-19.

The genes are TRBV6-2 or TRBV6-3 and TRBJ2-1; 9 positions agree with TRBD2. The CDR3 has 17 amino acids. Germline V gene sequence: CDR1 MNHEY, CDR2 SVGEGT. J gave up 0 bases and V 6 bases, and 9 bases lay outside the gene matches. The CDR3 bases are TGTGCCAGCAGCCATACTAGCGGGCTTATCTCCTACAATGAGCAGTTCTTC. Translation gives CASSHTSGLISYNEQFF.

The chain combines TRBV2 with TRBJ1-6; maybe TRBD1 (5 bases). The CDR3 has 13 residues. Trimming removed 8 bases at V and 9 bases at J, with 14 bases between. Germline CDR1 SNHLY, CDR2 FYNNEI. The CDR3 nucleotides are TGTGCCAGCGGTCAGGGAGAGATTTCACCCCTCCACTTT. It yields the protein CASGQGEISPLHF.

This clonotype was counted between two and nine times. V gene TRBV27 combines with J gene TRBJ2-1; 8 bases fit TRBD2. CDR1 is MNHEY and CDR2 is SMNVEV in the germline V gene (reference sequence). The junction had 17 bases not matched to a gene; V was cut back by 4 bases and J by 6 bases. CDR3 length: 18 residues. CDR3 nucleotide sequence: TGTGCCAGCAGTTACGGGGAGCGGGAGCGAGTGGTTTCCAATGAGCAGTTCTTC. Protein sequence: CASSYGERERVVSNEQFF.

The rearrangement uses TRBV7-3 and TRBJ2-6; D gene unclear. The CDR3 spans 15 residues. Germline CDR1 and CDR2: SGHTA and FQGTGA. The V and J ends lost 1 base and 4 bases respectively, with 8 bases between them. The CDR3 DNA reads TGTGCCAGCAGCTTAATGGGATCCGGGGCCAACGTCCTGACTTTC. Its protein product is CASSLMGSGANVLTF. Together with reference TRBV7-3 and TRBJ2-6, the CDR3 gives the full variable domain: GAGVSQTPSNKVTEKGKYVELRCDPISGHTALYWYRQSLGQGPEFLIYFQGTGAADDSGLPNDRFFAVRPEGSVSTLKIQRTERGDSAVYLCASSLMGSGANVLTFGAGSRLTVL.

This clonotype has just a few counts. The rearrangement uses TRBV10-1 and TRBJ2-4; no reliable D call. Per germline, CDR1 WNHNN and CDR2 SYGVQD (reference sequence). This CDR3 comprises 14 residues. Trimming took off 2 bases at V and 0 bases at J, with 5 bases between the two ends. The CDR3 here is CASSEGTAKNIQYF. CDR3 in DNA: TGCGCCAGCAGTGAGGGTACAGCCAAAAACATTCAGTACTTC.

The chain couples TRBV5-6 to TRBJ1-2, with 8 nucleotides matching TRBD1. V was pared by 5 bases and J by 8 bases, with 8 bases of the junction left unmatched. The CDR3 is 13 residues long. Germline V gene lookup returns CDR1 SGHDT and CDR2 YYEEEE. The CDR3 region has the DNA TGTGCCAGCAGTTCCCGAGACAGGGGAGGCTACACCTTC. Protein: CASSSRDRGGYTF.